What follows are 7 T cell receptor beta chains derived from one specimen sequenced in a study of T cell responses to AZD1222 COVID-19 vaccine. The repertoire was sequenced with immunoSEQ multiplex PCR; TCRdb's copy has only in-frame clones and lacks some. The sample comprises 100,000 or so clones, 70% to 90% of which are singletons, and 2.5% to 3% rests with the top ten. The sample consisted of peripheral blood, taken on day 0 of AZD1222 vaccination. These receptors all come from an adult in good health.

V and J are TRBV4-2 and TRBJ2-1; the D gene could be TRBD1 or TRBD2 (5 bases each). Germline V gene sequence: CDR1 LGHNA, CDR2 YNFKEQ. Trimming shortened V by 1 base and J by 3 bases, and 10 bases separated the two germline ends. This CDR3 contains 15 residues. CDR3 in amino acids: CASSQVRGRYNEQFF. CDR3 coding DNA: TGTGCCAGCAGCCAAGTGAGGGGTCGCTACAATGAGCAGTTCTTC.

This clone was seen just once. The V and J genes are TRBV5-1 and TRBJ2-6; D is unclear. Trimming stripped 5 bases from V and 5 bases from J, with 11 bases between. The CDR3 consists of 14 residues. CDR1 and CDR2 from the germline V gene are SGHRS and YFSETQ. The CDR3 loop reads CASSSFSRANVLTF. The CDR3 DNA follows: TGCGCCAGCAGTAGCTTTAGCCGGGCCAACGTCCTGACTTTC.

This chain links TRBV11-3 with TRBJ1-1, with a possible D match to TRBD1 (6 bases). The CDR3 totals 17 residues. Trimming cost V 0 bases and J 3 bases, with 17 bases left between them. Germline CDR1 SGHNT, CDR2 YENEEA. CDR3 nucleotides: TGTGCCAGCAGCTTAGATCTTGCAGGGGCTGGCGACACTGAAGCTTTCTTT. It yields the protein CASSLDLAGAGDTEAFF.

The chain carries TRBV9 and TRBJ2-5; 8 bases line up with TRBD2. This CDR3 spans 14 amino acids. Germline V gene data show CDR1 as SGDLS and CDR2 as YYNGEE. Trimming at V came to 1 base and at J to 5 bases, leaving 4 bases not matched to a gene. Here the CDR3 DNA reads TGTGCCAGCAGCGTAAGCGGGGGTTCGGAGACCCAGTACTTC. Its protein product is CASSVSGGSETQYF.

The chain has TRBV28 and TRBJ2-7, with TRBD2 matching 11 bases. The CDR3 sequence is 16 residues long. Trimming removed 6 bases from V and 1 base from J; junction bases left unmatched: 8. The germline V gene encodes CDR1 MDHEN and CDR2 SYDVKM. CDR3 region: CASSIYRLAGSYEQYF. CDR3 DNA: TGTGCCAGCAGCATCTACAGACTAGCGGGGTCCTACGAGCAGTACTTC.

This chain connects TRBV5-4 to TRBJ1-2; no firm D call. The CDR3 totals 13 residues. Germline CDR1 SGHNT, CDR2 YYREEE (reference sequence). The ends were cut back, 5 bases at V and 1 base at J, with 9 bases in the middle. The CDR3 sequence: CASSSDNNYGYTF. CDR3 DNA sequence: TGTGCCAGCAGTAGCGACAATAACTATGGCTACACCTTC.

This chain joins TRBV7-9 and TRBJ2-7, with 12 bases lining up with TRBD2. In germline, CDR1 is SEHNR, CDR2 FQNEAQ (reference sequence). V lost 4 bases and J lost 1; bases outside the gene matches: 2. The CDR3 runs 15 residues. The CDR3 region has the DNA TGTGCCAGCAGCTCCGGGACTAGCGGGTCCTACGAGCAGTACTTC. This encodes CASSSGTSGSYEQYF.